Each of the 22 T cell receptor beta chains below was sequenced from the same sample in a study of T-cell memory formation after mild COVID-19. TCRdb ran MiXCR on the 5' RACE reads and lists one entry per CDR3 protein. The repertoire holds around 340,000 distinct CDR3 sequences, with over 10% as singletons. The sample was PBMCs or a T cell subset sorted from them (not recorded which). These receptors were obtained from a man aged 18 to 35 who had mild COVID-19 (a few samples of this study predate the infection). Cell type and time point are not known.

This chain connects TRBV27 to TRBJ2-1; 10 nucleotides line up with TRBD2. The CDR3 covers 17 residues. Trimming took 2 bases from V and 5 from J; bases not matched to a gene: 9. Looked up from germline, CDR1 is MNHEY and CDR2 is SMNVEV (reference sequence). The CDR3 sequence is CASSLNSLAGVHNEQFF. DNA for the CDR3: TGTGCCAGCAGTTTAAATTCCCTAGCGGGGGTACACAATGAGCAGTTCTTC.

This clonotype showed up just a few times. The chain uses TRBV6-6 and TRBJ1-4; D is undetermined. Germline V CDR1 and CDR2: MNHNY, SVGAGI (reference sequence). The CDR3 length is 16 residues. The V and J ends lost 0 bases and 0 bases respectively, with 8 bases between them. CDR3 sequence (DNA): TGTGCCAGCAGTTACTCCTTTGGGGCAACTAATGAAAAACTGTTTTTT. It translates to CASSYSFGATNEKLFF.

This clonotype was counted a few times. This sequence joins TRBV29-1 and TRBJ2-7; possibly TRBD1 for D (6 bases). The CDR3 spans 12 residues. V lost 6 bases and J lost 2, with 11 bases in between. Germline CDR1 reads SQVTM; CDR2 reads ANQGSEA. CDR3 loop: CSVSTGTYEQYV. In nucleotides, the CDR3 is TGCAGCGTGTCTACAGGGACCTACGAGCAGTACGTC.

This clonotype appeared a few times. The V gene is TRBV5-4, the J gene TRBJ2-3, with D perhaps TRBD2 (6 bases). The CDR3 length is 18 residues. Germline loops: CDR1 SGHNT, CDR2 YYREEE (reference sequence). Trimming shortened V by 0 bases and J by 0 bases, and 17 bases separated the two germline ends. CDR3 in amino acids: CASSLGGGLARSTDTQYF. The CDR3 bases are TGTGCCAGCAGCTTGGGGGGTGGTCTAGCGCGCAGCACAGATACGCAGTATTTT.

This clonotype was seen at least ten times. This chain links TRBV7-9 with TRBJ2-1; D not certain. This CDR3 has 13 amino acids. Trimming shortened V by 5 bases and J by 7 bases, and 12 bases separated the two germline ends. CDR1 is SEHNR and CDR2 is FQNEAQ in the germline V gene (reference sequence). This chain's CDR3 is CASSPNHGNEQFF. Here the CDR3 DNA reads TGTGCCAGCAGCCCAAATCATGGGAATGAGCAGTTCTTC.

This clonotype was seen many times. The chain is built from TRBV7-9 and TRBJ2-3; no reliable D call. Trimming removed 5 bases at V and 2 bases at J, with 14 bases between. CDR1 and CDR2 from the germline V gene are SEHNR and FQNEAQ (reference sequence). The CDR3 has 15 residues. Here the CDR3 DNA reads TGTGCCAGCAGCACCTCGGCAGGAATCACAGATACGCAGTATTTT. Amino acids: CASSTSAGITDTQYF.

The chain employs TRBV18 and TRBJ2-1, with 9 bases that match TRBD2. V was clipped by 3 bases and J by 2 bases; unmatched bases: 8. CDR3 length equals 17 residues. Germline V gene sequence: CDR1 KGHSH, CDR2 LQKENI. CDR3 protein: CASSPRGGPEAYNEQFF. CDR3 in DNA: TGTGCCAGCTCACCGCGGGGGGGCCCTGAAGCCTACAATGAGCAGTTCTTC.

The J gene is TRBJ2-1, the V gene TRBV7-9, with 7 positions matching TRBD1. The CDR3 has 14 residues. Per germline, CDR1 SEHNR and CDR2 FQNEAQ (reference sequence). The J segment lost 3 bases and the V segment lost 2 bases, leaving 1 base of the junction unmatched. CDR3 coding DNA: TGTGCCAGCAGCTTAAGGGACAGCTACAATGAGCAGTTCTTC. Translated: CASSLRDSYNEQFF.

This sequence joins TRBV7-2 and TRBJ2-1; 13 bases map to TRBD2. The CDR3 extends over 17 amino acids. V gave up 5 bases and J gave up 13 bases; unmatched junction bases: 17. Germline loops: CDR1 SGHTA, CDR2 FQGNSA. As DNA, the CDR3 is TGTGCCAGCAGCCGGACTAGCGGGGGCGACCTCCCAAGGTCTCAGTTCTTC. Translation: CASSRTSGGDLPRSQFF.

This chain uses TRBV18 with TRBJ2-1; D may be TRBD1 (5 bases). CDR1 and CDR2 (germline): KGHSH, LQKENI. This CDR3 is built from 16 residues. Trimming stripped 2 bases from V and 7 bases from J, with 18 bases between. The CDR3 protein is CASSPSLAGLSNEQFF. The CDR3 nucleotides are TGTGCCAGCTCACCATCTCTGGCAGGGCTTTCGAATGAGCAGTTCTTC.

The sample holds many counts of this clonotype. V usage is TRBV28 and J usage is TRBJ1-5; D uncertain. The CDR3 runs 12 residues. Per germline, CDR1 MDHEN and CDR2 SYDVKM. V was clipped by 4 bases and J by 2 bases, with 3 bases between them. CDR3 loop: CASSWGNQPQHF. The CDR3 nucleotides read TGTGCCAGCAGTTGGGGCAATCAGCCCCAGCATTTT.

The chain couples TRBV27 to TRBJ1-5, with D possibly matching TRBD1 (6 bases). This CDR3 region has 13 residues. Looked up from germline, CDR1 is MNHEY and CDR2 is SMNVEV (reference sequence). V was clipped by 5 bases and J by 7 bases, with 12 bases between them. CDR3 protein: CASSLTGSQPQHF. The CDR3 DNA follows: TGTGCCAGCAGTCTCACAGGGAGCCAGCCCCAGCATTTT.

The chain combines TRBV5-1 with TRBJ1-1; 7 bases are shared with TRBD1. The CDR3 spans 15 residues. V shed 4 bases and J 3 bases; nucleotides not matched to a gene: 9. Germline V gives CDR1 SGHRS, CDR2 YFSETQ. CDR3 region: CASSPRGRRYTEAFF. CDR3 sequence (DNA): TGCGCCAGCAGCCCAAGGGGGCGCCGATACACTGAAGCTTTCTTT. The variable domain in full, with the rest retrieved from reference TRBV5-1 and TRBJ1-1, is KAGVTQTPRYLIKTRGQQVTLSCSPISGHRSVSWYQQTPGQGLQFLFEYFSETQRNKGNFPGRFSGRQFSNSRSEMNVSTLELGDSALYLCASSPRGRRYTEAFFGQGTRLTVV.

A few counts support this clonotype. CDR3 sequence: CASSKVFATSHSTDTQYF. In nucleotides, the CDR3 is TGTGCCAGCAGCAAAGTCTTTGCGACTAGCCATAGCACAGATACGCAGTATTTT. The chain combines TRBV21-1 with TRBJ2-3; the table's D call of TRBD2 was not tested on the DNA. TRBV21-1 is a listed pseudogene. The CDR3 extends over 18 amino acids.

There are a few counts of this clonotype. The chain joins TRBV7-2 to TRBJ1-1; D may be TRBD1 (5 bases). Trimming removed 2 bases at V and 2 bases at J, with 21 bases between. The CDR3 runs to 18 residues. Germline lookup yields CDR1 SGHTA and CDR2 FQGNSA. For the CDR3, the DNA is TGTGCCAGCAGCTTATACCCTGTAGGGGCAGGCCCTAACACTGAAGCTTTCTTT. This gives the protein CASSLYPVGAGPNTEAFF.

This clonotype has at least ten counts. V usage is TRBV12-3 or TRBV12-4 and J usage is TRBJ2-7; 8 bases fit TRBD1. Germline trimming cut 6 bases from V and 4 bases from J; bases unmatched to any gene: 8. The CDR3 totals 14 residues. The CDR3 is CASSTGTGFYEQYF. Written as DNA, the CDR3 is TGTGCCAGCAGCACCGGGACAGGTTTTTACGAGCAGTACTTC.

CDR3 loop: CSASMGPFTGDNQPQHF. CDR3 coding DNA: TGCAGTGCTAGTATGGGGCCCTTTACAGGGGACAATCAGCCCCAGCATTTT. J is TRBJ1-5 and V is TRBV20-1, with 7 bases that match TRBD1. V trimming: 3 bases; J trimming: 3 bases; junction bases outside the gene matches: 14. Germline V lookup: CDR1 DFQATT, CDR2 SNEGSKA (reference sequence). This CDR3 contains 17 residues.

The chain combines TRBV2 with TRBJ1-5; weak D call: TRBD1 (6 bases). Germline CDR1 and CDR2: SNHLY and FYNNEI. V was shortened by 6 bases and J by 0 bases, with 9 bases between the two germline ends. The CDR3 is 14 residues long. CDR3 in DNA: TGTGCCAGCAGCGGACAGTTTAGCAATCAGCCCCAGCATTTT. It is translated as CASSGQFSNQPQHF.

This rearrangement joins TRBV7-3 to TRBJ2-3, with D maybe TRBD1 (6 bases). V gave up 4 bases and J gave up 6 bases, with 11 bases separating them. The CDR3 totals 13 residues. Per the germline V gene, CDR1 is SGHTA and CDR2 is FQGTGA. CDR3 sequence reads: CASSSNRVDTQYF. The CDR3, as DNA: TGTGCCAGCAGCTCGAACAGGGTTGATACGCAGTATTTT.

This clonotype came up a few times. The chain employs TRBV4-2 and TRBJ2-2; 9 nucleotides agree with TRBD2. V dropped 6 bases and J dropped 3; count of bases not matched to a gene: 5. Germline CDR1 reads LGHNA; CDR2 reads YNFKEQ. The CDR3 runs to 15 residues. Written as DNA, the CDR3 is TGTGCCAGCAGTCCCCGACTAGCGGACACCGGGGAGCTGTTTTTT. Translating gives CASSPRLADTGELFF.

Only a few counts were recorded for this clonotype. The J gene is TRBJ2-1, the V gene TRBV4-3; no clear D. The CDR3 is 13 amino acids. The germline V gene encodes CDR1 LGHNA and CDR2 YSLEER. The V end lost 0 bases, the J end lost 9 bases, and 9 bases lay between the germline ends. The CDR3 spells CASSQDGISEQFF. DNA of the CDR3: TGCGCCAGCAGCCAAGATGGGATAAGTGAGCAGTTCTTC.

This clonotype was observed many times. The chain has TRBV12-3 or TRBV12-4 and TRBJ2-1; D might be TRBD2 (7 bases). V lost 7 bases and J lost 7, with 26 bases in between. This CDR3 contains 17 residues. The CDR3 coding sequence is TGTGCCAGCACCAGCACCGTAGCTGGGGGGGCCGGGAATGAGCAGTTCTTC. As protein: CASTSTVAGGAGNEQFF.